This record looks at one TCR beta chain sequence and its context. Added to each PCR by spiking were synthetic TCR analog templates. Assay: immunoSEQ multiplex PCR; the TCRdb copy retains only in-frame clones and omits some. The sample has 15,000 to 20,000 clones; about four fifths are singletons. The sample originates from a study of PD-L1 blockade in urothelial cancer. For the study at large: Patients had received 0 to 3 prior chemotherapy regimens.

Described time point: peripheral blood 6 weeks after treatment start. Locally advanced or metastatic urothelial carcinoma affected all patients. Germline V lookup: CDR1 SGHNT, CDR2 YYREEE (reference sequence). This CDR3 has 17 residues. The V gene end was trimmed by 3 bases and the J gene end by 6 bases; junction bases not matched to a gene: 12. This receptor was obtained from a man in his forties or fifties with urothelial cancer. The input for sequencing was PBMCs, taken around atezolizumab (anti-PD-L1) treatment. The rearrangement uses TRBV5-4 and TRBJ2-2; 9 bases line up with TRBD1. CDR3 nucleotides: TGTGCCAGCAGCTCGGCCGGGACAGGGCAATTTGCCGGGGAGCTGTTTTTT. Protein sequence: CASSSAGTGQFAGELFF. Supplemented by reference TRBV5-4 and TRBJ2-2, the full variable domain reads ETGVTQSPTHLIKTRGQQVTLRCSSQSGHNTVSWYQQALGQGPQFIFQYYREEENGRGNFPPRFSGLQFPNYSSELNVNALELDDSALYLCASSSAGTGQFAGELFFGEGSRLTVL.